The TCR beta chain under discussion was sequenced for a study of shared clonotypes between healthy human individuals. Study observations and caveats: Generation probability values for non-shared clonotypes were lower than those for clonotypes shared by all four donors. Among donors, the sharing of clonotypes was expected to be influenced by sequencing depth.

A note on this clone: Antigen unknown.

Naive-designated CD8 cells lacked CD45RO, were positively enriched for CCR7, and omitted terminally differentiated effector memory CD45RA+ cells. Every contributor of samples was a Caucasian grown-up residing in Nashville, Tennessee. A deep-level run was used for the assay. Measured with immunoSEQ multiplex PCR; TCRdb has only the in-frame clones, and not every one. The table records about 2.1 million clones, 85% to 95% of them present only once. This CDR3 contains 16 residues. V was trimmed by 5 bases and J by 0 bases, leaving 13 bases between them. Germline V gene lookup returns CDR1 MDHEN and CDR2 SYDVKM.

The TCR originated in a man aged 18 to 29 in good health. Some clones in this sample may be carry-over from other donors' samples. Sequenced input: naive CD8+ T cells from PBMCs. The chain has TRBV28 and TRBJ1-4; no clear D gene. CDR3 loop: CASSHHDLTTNEKLFF. The CDR3 nucleotides are TGTGCCAGCAGTCATCACGACTTAACAACTAATGAAAAACTGTTTTTT. The whole variable domain, remainder taken from reference TRBV28 and TRBJ1-4, is DVKVTQSSRYLVKRTGEKVFLECVQDMDHENMFWYRQDPGLGLRLIYFSYDVKMKEKGDIPEGYSVSREKKERFSLILESASTNQTSMYLCASSHHDLTTNEKLFFGSGTQLSVL.